The 24 T cell receptor beta chains below come from one sample, sequenced in a study of graft-versus-host responses after intestinal transplantation (dated by TCRdb to about 2021). The library was generated by the immunoSEQ multiplex PCR assay. The clones in this table, taken by TCRdb from immuneACCESS, are in-frame only. Not every clone is retained; where verified, under half of the shortfall comes from an unresolved V gene, and the cause of the rest is unknown. This sample lists some 44,000 clones; less than 95% were detected once. The ten largest clones represent roughly 1.5% of the sample. This material consisted of PBMCs, taken around 330 days after intestinal transplant. Receptors originate from a human patient who received an intestinal transplant, so some T cells may come from the graft donor.

The chain combines TRBV9 with TRBJ1-1; tentatively, D is TRBD1 (6 bases). CDR3 size: 16 residues. The germline gives CDR1 SGDLS, CDR2 YYNGEE. Trimming left V 0 bases short and J 3 bases short, with 15 bases between. CDR3 DNA sequence: TGTGCCAGCAGCGTAGTGGGGGTAGGGGGACACACTGAAGCTTTCTTT. Translated, it gives CASSVVGVGGHTEAFF.

The rearrangement joins TRBV10-3 to TRBJ1-5, with 7 bases matching TRBD1. V trimming: 5 bases; J trimming: 6 bases; junction bases outside the gene matches: 4. The CDR3 consists of 13 residues. The germline gives CDR1 ENHRY, CDR2 SYGVKD. The CDR3 protein is CAISTGDGQPQHF. CDR3 bases: TGTGCCATCAGTACAGGGGATGGTCAGCCCCAGCATTTT.

CDR3 region: CASSLAGGGNQAFF. DNA for the CDR3: TGCGCCAGCAGCTTGGCCGGGGGAGGAAATCAAGCTTTCTTT. The chain is built from TRBV5-1 and TRBJ1-1; perhaps TRBD1 as D (5 bases). In germline, CDR1 is SGHRS, CDR2 YFSETQ. Between the trimmed V and J ends, which lost 0 bases and 9 bases, there was a span of 15 bases. The CDR3 contains 14 residues.

V is TRBV29-1 and J is TRBJ2-2; D possibly corresponds to TRBD2 (7 bases). Per germline, CDR1 SQVTM and CDR2 ANQGSEA. Trimming removed 4 bases from V and 1 base from J, with 10 bases in between. The CDR3 contains 14 residues. Here the CDR3 DNA reads TGCAGCGTTGCGGGGGGCCGGAACACCGGGGAGCTGTTTTTT. Protein product: CSVAGGRNTGELFF.

This rearrangement joins TRBV27 to TRBJ1-5; 7 nucleotides line up with TRBD1. There are 14 residues in the CDR3. CDR1 MNHEY and CDR2 SMNVEV come from the germline V gene (reference sequence). J lost 6 bases, V lost 2 bases, and 4 bases had no gene match. The CDR3 is CASSLRGPSQPQHF. The DNA of the CDR3 is TGTGCCAGCAGTTTAAGGGGGCCTAGTCAGCCCCAGCATTTT.

The rearrangement joins TRBV6-4 to TRBJ2-5; D tentatively fits TRBD1 or TRBD2 (7 bases each). The CDR3 covers 13 residues. Germline V gene lookup returns CDR1 MRHNA and CDR2 SNTAGT. Trimming stripped 3 bases from V and 6 bases from J, with 11 bases between. CDR3 coding DNA: TGTGCCAGCAGTGAGCAGGGGGGGCAGACCCAGTACTTC. Translation gives CASSEQGGQTQYF.

The chain couples TRBV5-1 to TRBJ2-3; 11 bases line up with TRBD2. Germline-derived CDR1 and CDR2 are SGHRS and YFSETQ. With V trimmed by 0 bases and J by 2 bases, 5 bases remained unmatched. The CDR3 is made up of 17 amino acids. This CDR3 reads CASSLEGTSGFTDTQYF. Written as DNA, the CDR3 is TGCGCCAGCAGCTTGGAAGGGACTAGCGGATTCACAGATACGCAGTATTTT.

V and J are TRBV10-2 and TRBJ2-7, with D hard to call. This CDR3 is 12 amino acids long. V lost 1 base and J lost 9, with 10 bases in between. Per germline, CDR1 WSHSY and CDR2 SAAADI. The CDR3 DNA reads TGCGCCAGCAGTGAGTTGGCCGACGTGCAGTACTTC. Translated: CASSELADVQYF.

This clone was picked up a small number of times. This chain joins TRBV6-5 and TRBJ1-2, with D possibly being TRBD1 (5 bases). CDR1 is MNHEY and CDR2 is SVGAGI in the germline V gene. V lost 1 base and J 4 bases, leaving 13 bases between the germline ends. The CDR3 is 15 residues long. CDR3 sequence: CASSYLGGRRYGYTF. In DNA form, the CDR3 reads TGTGCCAGCAGTTACTTGGGGGGACGGCGCTATGGCTACACCTTC.

This chain connects TRBV6-5 to TRBJ1-5; TRBD1 agrees at 8 bases. The CDR3 is made up of 15 amino acids. The junction had 9 bases not matched to a gene; V was cut back by 6 bases and J by 5 bases. CDR1 is MNHEY and CDR2 is SVGAGI in the germline V gene. For the CDR3, the DNA is TGTGCCAGCAGCCCCGGACAGGGTGCGTATCAGCCCCAGCATTTT. Protein sequence: CASSPGQGAYQPQHF.

The rearrangement links TRBV5-1 to TRBJ2-5; 11 bases agree with TRBD2. Germline loops: CDR1 SGHRS, CDR2 YFSETQ. Unmatched junction bases numbered 6, after V lost 0 bases and J lost 5 bases. The CDR3 has 16 residues. The CDR3 bases are TGCGCCAGCAGCTTGGTAACTAGCGGGAGCGCGGAGACCCAGTACTTC. Its protein is CASSLVTSGSAETQYF. The full variable domain, in which reference TRBV5-1 and TRBJ2-5 provide the parts outside the CDR3, is KAGVTQTPRYLIKTRGQQVTLSCSPISGHRSVSWYQQTPGQGLQFLFEYFSETQRNKGNFPGRFSGRQFSNSRSEMNVSTLELGDSALYLCASSLVTSGSAETQYFGPGTRLLVL.

V and J are TRBV28 and TRBJ1-2, with 10 bases aligning to TRBD1. This CDR3 is built from 14 residues. Germline CDR1 MDHEN, CDR2 SYDVKM. The V and J ends lost 8 bases and 8 bases, in that order; junction bases with no gene match: 11. The CDR3 loop reads CASGPGTGVYGYTF. CDR3 DNA: TGTGCCAGCGGCCCCGGGACAGGGGTCTACGGCTACACCTTC.

The chain joins TRBV5-5 to TRBJ1-3; D is unresolved. The CDR3 is 17 amino acids. Trimming cost V 4 bases and J 1 base, with 18 bases left between them. In germline, CDR1 is SGHKS, CDR2 YYEKEE (reference sequence). The CDR3 DNA is TGTGCCAGCAGCCCGACGATCGACACCCAGTCTGGAAACACCATATATTTT. Its translation is CASSPTIDTQSGNTIYF.

The chain carries TRBV6-5 and TRBJ2-7; tentative D call: TRBD2 (6 bases). Germline CDR1 MNHEY, CDR2 SVGAGI. The V gene lost 6 bases and the J gene lost 3 bases, with 12 bases spanning the gap. The CDR3 totals 13 residues. CDR3: CASRGGAHYEQYF. The CDR3 coding sequence is TGTGCCAGCAGGGGCGGGGCCCACTACGAGCAGTACTTC.

The V and J genes are TRBV27 and TRBJ1-3; D ambiguous. Trimming shortened V by 5 bases and J by 2 bases, and 10 bases separated the two germline ends. Germline values: CDR1 MNHEY, CDR2 SMNVEV (reference sequence). The CDR3 spans 14 residues. The CDR3 DNA reads TGTGCCAGCAGTAGTGGTTCAGCTGGAAACACCATATATTTT. It codes for CASSSGSAGNTIYF.

This chain uses TRBV5-1 with TRBJ2-5; D gene ambiguous. Germline CDR1 is SGHRS and CDR2 is YFSETQ. The CDR3 contains 15 residues. The V and J ends lost 2 bases and 1 base respectively, with 12 bases between them. The CDR3 protein is CASSLGADLQETQYF. Here the CDR3 DNA reads TGCGCCAGCAGCTTAGGCGCGGACCTCCAAGAGACCCAGTACTTC.

The chain couples TRBV29-1 to TRBJ1-4; TRBD1 aligns across 8 bases. V lost 4 bases, J lost 4 bases, and 2 bases stayed unmatched. Germline V gene data show CDR1 as SQVTM and CDR2 as ANQGSEA. The CDR3 totals 13 residues. Here the CDR3 DNA reads TGCAGCGTTGTGGACAGGGTTAATGAAAAACTGTTTTTT. This codes for CSVVDRVNEKLFF.

The chain uses TRBV18 and TRBJ2-5; D perhaps matches TRBD2 (6 bases). Per germline, CDR1 KGHSH and CDR2 LQKENI. This CDR3 region has 15 residues. V was pared by 3 bases and J by 1 base, with 12 bases between. CDR3 amino acids: CASSPAGRLQETQYF. The CDR3 nucleotides are TGTGCCAGCTCACCCGCGGGACGGCTCCAAGAGACCCAGTACTTC.

The V and J genes are TRBV29-1 and TRBJ2-1; D tentatively reads TRBD1 or TRBD2 (5 bases each). V shed 4 bases and J shed 4 bases, with 11 bases lying between them. This CDR3 comprises 13 residues. CDR1 is SQVTM and CDR2 is ANQGSEA in the germline V gene. The CDR3 region is CSVVGTDYNEQFF. CDR3 in DNA: TGCAGCGTTGTTGGGACGGATTACAATGAGCAGTTCTTC.

The J gene is TRBJ2-1, the V gene TRBV5-5; D unclear. This CDR3 contains 15 residues. Trimming took 0 bases from V and 5 from J, leaving 12 bases between them. From germline, CDR1 is SGHKS and CDR2 YYEKEE (reference sequence). The CDR3 DNA sequence: TGTGCCAGCAGCTTGGGGCAGGCAACCAACAATGAGCAGTTCTTC. The encoded protein is CASSLGQATNNEQFF.

The V gene is TRBV7-6, the J gene TRBJ2-5; D is possibly TRBD2 (5 bases). Per germline, CDR1 SGHVS and CDR2 FNYEAQ. Trimming took off 0 bases at V and 2 bases at J, with 10 bases between the two ends. The CDR3 has 15 residues. The CDR3 spells CASSLATRGQETQYF. The CDR3 bases are TGTGCCAGCAGCTTAGCCACTAGAGGGCAAGAGACCCAGTACTTC.

The gene calls are TRBV30 and TRBJ2-3; D gene ambiguous. Trimming stripped 4 bases from V and 0 bases from J, with 5 bases between. This CDR3 is built from 12 residues. Germline values: CDR1 GTSNPN, CDR2 SVGIG (reference sequence). CDR3 in amino acids: CAWTTSTDTQYF. The CDR3 nucleotides read TGTGCCTGGACAACTAGCACAGATACGCAGTATTTT.

The genes are TRBV11-2 and TRBJ2-3, with TRBD2 matching 8 bases. J lost 0 bases, V lost 5 bases, and 1 base had no gene match. The CDR3 covers 14 residues. Germline V gives CDR1 SGHAT, CDR2 FQNNGV. CDR3 region: CASSPGGSTDTQYF. The CDR3 nucleotides are TGTGCCAGCAGCCCGGGGGGGAGCACAGATACGCAGTATTTT. The variable domain in full, with the rest retrieved from reference TRBV11-2 and TRBJ2-3, is EAGVAQSPRYKIIEKRQSVAFWCNPISGHATLYWYQQILGQGPKLLIQFQNNGVVDDSQLPKDRFSAERLKGVDSTLKIQPAKLEDSAVYLCASSPGGSTDTQYFGPGTRLTVL.

The CDR3 DNA reads TGCGCCAGCAGCTTGACACGTAGCACAGATACGCAGTATTTT. As protein: CASSLTRSTDTQYF. The chain recombines TRBV5-1 with TRBJ2-3; D is uncertain. CDR3 length: 14 amino acids. Trimming cost V 1 base and J 0 bases, with 6 bases left between them. Germline V gene lookup returns CDR1 SGHRS and CDR2 YFSETQ.